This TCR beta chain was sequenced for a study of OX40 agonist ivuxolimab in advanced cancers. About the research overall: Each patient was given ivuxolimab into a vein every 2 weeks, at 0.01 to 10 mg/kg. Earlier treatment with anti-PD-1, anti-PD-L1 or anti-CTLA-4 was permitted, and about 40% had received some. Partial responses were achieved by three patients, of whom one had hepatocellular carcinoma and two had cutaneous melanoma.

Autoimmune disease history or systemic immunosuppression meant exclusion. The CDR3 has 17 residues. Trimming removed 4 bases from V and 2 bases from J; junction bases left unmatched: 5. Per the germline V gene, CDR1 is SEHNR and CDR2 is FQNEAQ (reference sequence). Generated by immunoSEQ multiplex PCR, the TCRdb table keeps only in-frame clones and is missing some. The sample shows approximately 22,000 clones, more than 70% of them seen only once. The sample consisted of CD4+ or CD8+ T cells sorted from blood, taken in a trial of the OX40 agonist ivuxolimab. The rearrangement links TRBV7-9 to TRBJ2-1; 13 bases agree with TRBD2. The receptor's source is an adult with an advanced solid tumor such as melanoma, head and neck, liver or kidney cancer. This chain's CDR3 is CASSSRLAGGPYNEQFF. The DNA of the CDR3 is TGTGCCAGCAGCTCGAGACTAGCGGGGGGACCCTACAATGAGCAGTTCTTC.